The 13 T cell receptor beta chains listed next were all sequenced from one sample in a study of OX40 agonist ivuxolimab in advanced cancers. Profiling relied on immunoSEQ multiplex PCR, and the TCRdb table lists in-frame clones only, not all of them. The sample includes nearly 95,000 clones, roughly 94% of them seen just once. Sequences were derived from CD4+ or CD8+ T cells sorted from blood, sampled in a trial of the OX40 agonist ivuxolimab. Receptors originate from an adult with an advanced solid tumor such as melanoma, head and neck, liver or kidney cancer.

V gene TRBV7-9 combines with J gene TRBJ2-4; 8 bases align to TRBD2. The germline gives CDR1 SEHNR, CDR2 FQNEAQ (reference sequence). V lost 0 bases, J lost 3 bases, and 1 base stayed unmatched. This CDR3 spans 15 amino acids. Here the CDR3 DNA reads TGTGCCAGCAGCTTAGCGGCGGGGGGCAAAAACATTCAGTACTTC. It is translated as CASSLAAGGKNIQYF.

The table lists this clone with a count of one. The rearrangement joins TRBV14 to TRBJ2-3; D is possibly TRBD2 (6 bases). The germline CDR1 and CDR2 sequences are SGHDN and FVKESK. There are 15 residues in the CDR3. V lost 6 bases to trimming and J lost 4 bases, with 17 bases between them. The CDR3 spells CASRLARSGSDTQYF. The CDR3 region has the DNA TGTGCCAGCAGACTAGCAAGGAGTGGCTCAGATACGCAGTATTTT.

This clone was counted a single time. V usage is TRBV5-6 and J usage is TRBJ2-2; the match to TRBD1 covers 7 bases. Germline CDR1 SGHDT, CDR2 YYEEEE. CDR3 size: 15 residues. J was trimmed by 1 base and V by 4 bases; bases with no gene match: 4. DNA for the CDR3: TGTGCCAGCAGCCACGGGACAGAGAACACCGGGGAGCTGTTTTTT. Its translation is CASSHGTENTGELFF.

CDR3 nucleotides: TGTGCCAGCAGCTTGAACAGGGGGAGTAGCAATCAGCCCCAGCATTTT. This translates into CASSLNRGSSNQPQHF. This chain joins TRBV5-6 and TRBJ1-5; TRBD1 matches at 8 bases. The V gene end was trimmed by 1 base and the J gene end by 0 bases; junction bases not matched to a gene: 3. This CDR3 comprises 16 residues. Germline V gives CDR1 SGHDT, CDR2 YYEEEE.

J is TRBJ1-2 and V is TRBV18, with 12 bases that match TRBD1. The germline V gene has CDR1 KGHSH and CDR2 LQKENI. The V and J ends lost 7 bases and 5 bases, in that order; junction bases with no gene match: 11. The CDR3 spans 16 residues. Here the CDR3 reads CASLGTGGSAEYGYTF. CDR3 DNA sequence: TGTGCCAGCTTGGGGACAGGGGGCTCGGCGGAGTATGGCTACACCTTC.

The V gene is TRBV6-1, the J gene TRBJ1-5, with a possible D match to TRBD1 (5 bases). Trimming removed 3 bases at V and 3 bases at J, with 6 bases between. The germline gives CDR1 MNHNS, CDR2 SASEGT. The CDR3 consists of 13 residues. The chain's CDR3 is CASSDRVNQPQHF. The CDR3 DNA sequence: TGTGCCAGCAGTGACAGGGTCAATCAGCCCCAGCATTTT.

The chain links TRBV11-3 to TRBJ2-3; TRBD1 or TRBD2 may be the D gene (5 bases each). Trimming shortened V by 4 bases and J by 4 bases, and 30 bases separated the two germline ends. The CDR3 is 20 residues long. The germline V gene has CDR1 SGHNT and CDR2 YENEEA. The CDR3 region is CASSSSSGTLPGLAPDTQYF. The CDR3 DNA reads as TGTGCCAGCAGCTCGAGTTCCGGGACCCTTCCCGGGCTAGCCCCAGATACGCAGTATTTT.

The chain links TRBV14 to TRBJ1-2, with 10 bases that match TRBD1. V shed 5 bases and J 8 bases; nucleotides not matched to a gene: 17. Germline V gene data show CDR1 as SGHDN and CDR2 as FVKESK. This CDR3 is 17 amino acids long. As DNA, the CDR3 is TGTGCCAGCAGCACCAGCAGGTTCGGGACAGGGGCCGACGGCTACACCTTC. It specifies CASSTSRFGTGADGYTF.

This rearrangement joins TRBV19 to TRBJ2-6, with TRBD2 as a possible D gene (6 bases). Germline CDR1 reads LNHDA; CDR2 reads SQIVND (reference sequence). The CDR3 totals 16 residues. With 1 base removed from V and 1 base from J, the gap between germline ends came to 8 bases. The CDR3 protein is CASSIVGRSGANVLTF. The CDR3 coding sequence is TGTGCCAGTAGTATAGTCGGGAGATCTGGGGCCAACGTCCTGACTTTC.

This chain links TRBV5-4 with TRBJ1-6; the D is unclear. V gave up 0 bases and J gave up 8 bases, with 15 bases separating them. CDR1 and CDR2 from the germline V gene are SGHNT and YYREEE (reference sequence). The CDR3 is 16 residues long. This CDR3 reads CASSLAPGEIYSPLHF. The CDR3 nucleotides are TGTGCCAGCAGCTTGGCTCCCGGGGAGATCTATTCACCCCTCCACTTT.

This chain uses TRBV7-2 with TRBJ2-1, with 7 positions matching TRBD1. Trimming removed 5 bases from V and 7 bases from J; junction bases left unmatched: 5. CDR3 length: 13 residues. Germline CDR1 and CDR2: SGHTA and FQGNSA. CDR3 in amino acids: CASSTGTANEQFF. The CDR3 DNA is TGTGCCAGCAGCACCGGGACAGCGAATGAGCAGTTCTTC.

The chain links TRBV27 to TRBJ2-7; D gene unclear. The germline V gene has CDR1 MNHEY and CDR2 SMNVEV (reference sequence). The CDR3 totals 13 residues. Trimming removed 10 bases from V and 2 bases from J, with 15 bases in between. The CDR3 here is CATYGPGAYEQYF. DNA of the CDR3: TGTGCCACCTATGGGCCGGGCGCCTACGAGCAGTACTTC.

The chain is built from TRBV15 and TRBJ2-4, with TRBD1 matching 8 bases. CDR1 is LNHNV and CDR2 is YYDKDF in the germline V gene (reference sequence). With 5 bases clipped from V and 0 bases from J, the junction kept 9 bases outside the gene matches. The CDR3 runs to 17 residues. As DNA, the CDR3 is TGTGCCACCAGCCCAATAACAGGGGGTCGAGCCAAAAACATTCAGTACTTC. Translation gives CATSPITGGRAKNIQYF.